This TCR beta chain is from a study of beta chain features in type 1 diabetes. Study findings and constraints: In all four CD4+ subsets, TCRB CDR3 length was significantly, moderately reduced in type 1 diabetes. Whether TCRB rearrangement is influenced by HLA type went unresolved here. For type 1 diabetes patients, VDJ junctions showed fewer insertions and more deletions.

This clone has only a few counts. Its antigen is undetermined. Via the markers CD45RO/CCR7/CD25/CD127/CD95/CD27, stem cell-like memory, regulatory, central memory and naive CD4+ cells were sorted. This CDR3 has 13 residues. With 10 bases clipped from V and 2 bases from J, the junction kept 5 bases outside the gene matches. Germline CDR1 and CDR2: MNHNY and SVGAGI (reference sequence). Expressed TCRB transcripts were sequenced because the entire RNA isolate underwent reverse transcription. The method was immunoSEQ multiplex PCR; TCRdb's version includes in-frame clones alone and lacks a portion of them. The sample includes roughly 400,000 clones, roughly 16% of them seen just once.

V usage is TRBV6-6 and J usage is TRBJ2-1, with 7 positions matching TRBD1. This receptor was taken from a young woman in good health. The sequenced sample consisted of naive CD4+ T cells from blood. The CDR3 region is CAIQQGPYNEQFF. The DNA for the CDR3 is TGTGCCATCCAACAGGGGCCCTACAATGAGCAGTTCTTC.